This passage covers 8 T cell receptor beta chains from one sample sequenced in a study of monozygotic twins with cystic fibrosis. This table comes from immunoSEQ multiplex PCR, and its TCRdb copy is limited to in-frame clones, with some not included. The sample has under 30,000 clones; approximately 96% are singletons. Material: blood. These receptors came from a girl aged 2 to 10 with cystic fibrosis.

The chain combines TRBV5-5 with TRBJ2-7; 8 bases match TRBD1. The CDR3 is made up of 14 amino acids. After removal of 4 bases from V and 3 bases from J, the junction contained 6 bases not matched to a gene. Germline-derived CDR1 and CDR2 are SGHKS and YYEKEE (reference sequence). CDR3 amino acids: CASSPGTGGYEQYF. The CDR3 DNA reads TGTGCCAGCAGCCCCGGGACAGGCGGCTACGAGCAGTACTTC.

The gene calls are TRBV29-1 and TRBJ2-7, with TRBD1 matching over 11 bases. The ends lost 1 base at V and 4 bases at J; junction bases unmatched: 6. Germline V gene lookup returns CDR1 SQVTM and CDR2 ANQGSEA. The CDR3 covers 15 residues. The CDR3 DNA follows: TGCAGCGTTGAAGTCCCGGGACAGGGGGGATACGAGCAGTACTTC. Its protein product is CSVEVPGQGGYEQYF.

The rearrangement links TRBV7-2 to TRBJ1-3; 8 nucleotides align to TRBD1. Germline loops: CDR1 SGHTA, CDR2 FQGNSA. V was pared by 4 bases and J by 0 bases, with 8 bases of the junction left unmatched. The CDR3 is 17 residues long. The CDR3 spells CASSSGQGPHSGNTIYF. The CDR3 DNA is TGTGCCAGCAGCTCCGGACAGGGACCTCACTCTGGAAACACCATATATTTT.

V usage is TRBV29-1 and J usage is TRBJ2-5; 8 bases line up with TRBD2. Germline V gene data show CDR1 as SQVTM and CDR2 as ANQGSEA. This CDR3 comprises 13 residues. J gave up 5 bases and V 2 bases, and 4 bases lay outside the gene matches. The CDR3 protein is CSVEPGGAETQYF. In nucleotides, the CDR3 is TGCAGCGTTGAACCCGGGGGGGCGGAGACCCAGTACTTC.

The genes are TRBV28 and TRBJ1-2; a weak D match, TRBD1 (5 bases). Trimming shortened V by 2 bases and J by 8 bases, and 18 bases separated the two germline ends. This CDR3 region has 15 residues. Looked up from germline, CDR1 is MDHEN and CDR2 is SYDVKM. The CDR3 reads CASSLTAPQGGGYTF. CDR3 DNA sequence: TGTGCCAGCAGTTTAACCGCCCCCCAGGGTGGGGGCTACACCTTC.

The CDR3 region has the DNA TGTGCCAGCTCCGTACTAGGCCCCTACGAGCAGTACTTC. Residues: CASSVLGPYEQYF. The chain couples TRBV7-9 to TRBJ2-7; possibly TRBD2 for D (5 bases). Germline-derived CDR1 and CDR2 are SEHNR and FQNEAQ (reference sequence). CDR3 length: 13 residues. V dropped 8 bases and J dropped 2 bases, with 13 bases sitting between them.

DNA for the CDR3: TGTGCCAGCAGCCAAGATATCAGCGGAGCTTACAATGAGCAGTTCTTC. Translating it yields CASSQDISGAYNEQFF. The chain uses TRBV14 and TRBJ2-1; tentatively, D is TRBD2 (5 bases). The CDR3 length is 16 residues. The germline CDR1 and CDR2 sequences are SGHDN and FVKESK. The germline V and J ends were trimmed by 0 bases and 4 bases, with 13 bases remaining between them.

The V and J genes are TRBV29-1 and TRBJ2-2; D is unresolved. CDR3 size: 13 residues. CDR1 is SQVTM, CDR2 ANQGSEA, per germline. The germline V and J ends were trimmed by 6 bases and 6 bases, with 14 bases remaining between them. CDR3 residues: CSVTESIAGELFF. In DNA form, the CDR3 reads TGCAGCGTGACGGAGAGTATTGCCGGGGAGCTGTTTTTT.